What follows describes a single T cell receptor (beta chain). The CDR3 has 15 amino acids. The V and J ends lost 10 bases and 7 bases, in that order; junction bases with no gene match: 14. The germline gives CDR1 LNHDA, CDR2 SQIVND (reference sequence). Data came from immunoSEQ multiplex PCR; TCRdb stores just in-frame clones and leaves some out. The data show 120,000 to 150,000 clones, roughly 89% seen once. This sample is drawn from a study of control samples from healthy donors and cancer patients. Sample: blood. This receptor was identified in a man aged 25 to 40 in good health. The chain combines TRBV19 with TRBJ2-1; 9 nucleotides line up with TRBD2. The CDR3 protein is CATMAILAGLNEQFF. The CDR3 DNA sequence: TGTGCCACTATGGCAATTCTAGCGGGATTAAATGAGCAGTTCTTC.